Listed below are T cell receptor beta chains from one sample, sequenced in a study of blood T cell repertoires in COVID-19. Profiled with immunoSEQ multiplex PCR; TCRdb holds only in-frame clones, not every one. The table shows about 59,000 clones, with approximately 80% occurring only once. The sample comprised peripheral blood. Every receptor here comes from a man at least 80 years old with acute or convalescent COVID-19. CDR3s leave out the opening cysteine and the closing phenylalanine or tryptophan.

J gene,V gene,CDR3 protein
TRBJ2-7,TRBV27,ASSSRGEQY
TRBJ2-5,TRBV7-2,ASSLGRGGLETQY
TRBJ2-7,TRBV7-6,ASSPTPSSYEQY
TRBJ2-7,TRBV11-2,ASSLDTGYYEQY
TRBJ2-4,TRBV10-2,ASSDPGTGLAKNIQY
TRBJ2-2,TRBV10-3,AVAPGQGMDTGELF
TRBJ2-1,TRBV7-6,ASSLSERGSNEQF
TRBJ1-2,TRBV5-6,ASSPRVTGDFYGYT
TRBJ1-1,TRBV7-9,ASSLSGTGAFTEAF
TRBJ2-7,TRBV5-6,ASSSYRGPPYEQY
TRBJ1-6,TRBV5-5,ASSGTGAVYNSPLH
TRBJ2-2,TRBV24-1,ATSDPSGYANTGELF
TRBJ1-2,TRBV3-1/TRBV3-2,ASGSSGAPDYGYT
TRBJ1-1,TRBV5-4,ASSGPNTGHLNTEAF
TRBJ1-5,TRBV18,ASSPPEGGRKPQH
TRBJ1-2,TRBV5-1,ASSLDKYGYT
TRBJ1-5,TRBV19,ASSNDRYSNQPQH
TRBJ2-1,TRBV19,ASSMEEQGRNEQF
TRBJ2-3,TRBV4-1,ASSQSAAGGTDTQY
TRBJ1-5,TRBV19,ASSMVGSNQPQH
TRBJ2-1,TRBV3-1/TRBV3-2,ASSQGRRSGSNNEQF
TRBJ1-2,TRBV24-1,ATSDGRRTGADTYT
TRBJ1-5,TRBV5-6,ASSFSGQPQH
TRBJ1-3,TRBV20-1,SASKGTNPYSGNTIY
TRBJ2-1,TRBV2,ASSEALPLPLEQF
TRBJ1-5,TRBV11-2,ASSLGGGAGQPQH
TRBJ2-2,TRBV5-1,ASSLGEAGNTGELF
TRBJ2-2,TRBV10-3,AISLGLAGKGELF
TRBJ2-1,TRBV5-4,ASRTGYVSSYNEQF
TRBJ2-1,TRBV6-5,ASSYSLAGVSEQF
TRBJ1-4,TRBV10-2,ASSGTGGFGEKLF
TRBJ2-1,TRBV5-4,ASAVIAGGEQF
TRBJ1-6,TRBV7-9,ASSLAWEYSPLH
TRBJ1-1,TRBV3-1/TRBV3-2,ASSHSDRGNTEAF
TRBJ1-1,TRBV7-2,ASSLVPGNTEAF
TRBJ2-5,TRBV9,ASSTGVQETQY
TRBJ2-3,TRBV18,ASSPPSGTDTQY
TRBJ1-2,TRBV2,ASSEGRGSYGYT
TRBJ2-1,TRBV9,ASSPAGTSGLPQF
TRBJ2-1,TRBV30,AWTKRGSRSYNEQF
TRBJ1-5,TRBV19,ASLQSTGFNQPQH
TRBJ2-3,TRBV5-4,ASSLEAGDTDTQY
TRBJ2-5,TRBV7-2,ASSFRQGPQETQY
TRBJ2-7,TRBV6-2/TRBV6-3,ASSYGGEQY